Each of the 21 T cell receptor beta chains below was sequenced from the same sample in a study of T-cell reconstitution after alpha-beta-depleted transplantation in children. It was with unique molecular identifiers that the TCRbeta library was prepared. Each CDR3 protein gets one entry after TCRdb re-called the PCR reads with MiXCR. The sample lists about 440,000 distinct CDR3 sequences, approximately 41% occurring once. Sequenced material: PBMCs, taken before TCRalphabeta/CD19-depleted stem cell transplant. The receptor set was obtained from a girl aged 2 to 10 with aplastic anemia, due to receive a stem cell transplant.

This clonotype was recorded a few times. DNA for the CDR3: TGTGCCAGCAGCCTTAGCGGGAGGGCCAGCGGGGAGCTGTTTTTT. Translation: CASSLSGRASGELFF. This chain links TRBV7-2 with TRBJ2-2; 11 bases agree with TRBD2. CDR1 is SGHTA, CDR2 FQGNSA, per germline. This CDR3 comprises 15 residues. The ends lost 5 bases at V and 7 bases at J; junction bases unmatched: 6.

This clonotype was observed a few times. The gene calls are TRBV10-3 and TRBJ2-4; possible D gene TRBD1, 6 bases. The CDR3 runs 13 residues. Deletions cut 6 bases from V and 6 bases from J, with 12 bases between. Germline CDR1 is ENHRY and CDR2 is SYGVKD. The CDR3 sequence is CAIRGDTTNIQYF. The CDR3 DNA is TGTGCCATCAGGGGGGACACCACAAACATTCAGTACTTC.

In this sample, this clonotype turned up a few times. The genes are TRBV6-8 and TRBJ2-7, with unresolved D. V gave up 4 bases and J gave up 2 bases, with 9 bases separating them. CDR1 is MNHGY and CDR2 is SAAAGT in the germline V gene. There are 13 residues in the CDR3. The DNA for the CDR3 is TGTGCCAGCAGTTGTCGAGTTCCCTACGAGCAGTACTTC. Residues: CASSCRVPYEQYF.

The CDR3 reads CASSLDGRTTYNEQFF. CDR3 coding DNA: TGTGCCAGCAGCTTAGATGGCAGAACTACCTACAATGAGCAGTTCTTC. This sequence joins TRBV7-2 and TRBJ2-1, with no clear D. V was trimmed by 1 base and J by 2 bases, leaving 12 bases between them. CDR1 and CDR2 (germline): SGHTA, FQGNSA. There are 16 residues in the CDR3.

This sequence joins TRBV21-1 and TRBJ2-1; no check of the table's D call, TRBD1, against the DNA was made. TRBV21-1 is termed a pseudogene. The CDR3 runs 17 residues. CDR3 sequence: CASSKDGWDRERNEQFF. The CDR3 coding sequence is TGTGCCAGCAGCAAAGATGGGTGGGACAGGGAGCGCAATGAGCAGTTCTTC.

The gene calls are TRBV28 and TRBJ2-3, with TRBD2 matching 9 bases. V lost 8 bases, J lost 2 bases, and 8 bases stayed unmatched. This CDR3 spans 15 amino acids. Germline loops: CDR1 MDHEN, CDR2 SYDVKM. The CDR3 nucleotides read TGTGCCAGCGATGGAATAGCGGGAGTCACAGATACGCAGTATTTT. This codes for CASDGIAGVTDTQYF. Variable domain in full (rest from reference TRBV28 and TRBJ2-3): DVKVTQSSRYLVKRTGEKVFLECVQDMDHENMFWYRQDPGLGLRLIYFSYDVKMKEKGDIPEGYSVSREKKERFSLILESASTNQTSMYLCASDGIAGVTDTQYFGPGTRLTVL.

As regards this clonotype: Just one base apart from a much larger clone, this may be a read error. The rearrangement links TRBV4-1 to TRBJ2-1; TRBD2 is a possible D gene (6 bases). The CDR3 is 13 amino acids. CDR1 and CDR2 from the germline V gene are MGHRA and YSYEKL. Here the CDR3 reads CASSLTHGGEHFF. The CDR3 coding sequence is TGCGCCAGCAGCCTCACCCACGGAGGGGAGCATTTCTTC.

This rearrangement joins TRBV5-6 to TRBJ2-6, with D possibly matching TRBD2 (6 bases). From germline, CDR1 is SGHDT and CDR2 YYEEEE. V gave up 3 bases and J gave up 0 bases, with 19 bases separating them. This CDR3 comprises 19 residues. The CDR3 DNA reads as TGTGCCAGCAGCTGGAGGGTGTCAACTACCTACTCTGGGGCCAACGTCCTGACTTTC. Translating gives CASSWRVSTTYSGANVLTF.

The chain couples TRBV18 to TRBJ1-5; a possible D gene is TRBD1 (5 bases). Trimming took off 2 bases at V and 1 base at J, with 9 bases between the two ends. This CDR3 spans 15 amino acids. CDR1 is KGHSH, CDR2 LQKENI, per germline. CDR3 residues: CASSPTGVSNQPQHF. The CDR3 nucleotides read TGTGCCAGCTCACCAACGGGGGTGAGCAATCAGCCCCAGCATTTT. Together with reference TRBV18 and TRBJ1-5, the CDR3 gives the full variable domain: NAGVMQNPRHLVRRRGQEARLRCSPMKGHSHVYWYRQLPEEGLKFMVYLQKENIIDESGMPKERFSAEFPKEGPSILRIQQVVRGDSAAYFCASSPTGVSNQPQHFGDGTRLSIL.

CDR3 region: CAWTTDRVGTEAFF. The CDR3 coding sequence is TGTGCCTGGACAACGGACAGGGTGGGCACTGAAGCTTTCTTT. The chain is built from TRBV30 and TRBJ1-1, with 8 bases aligning to TRBD1. Germline values: CDR1 GTSNPN, CDR2 SVGIG (reference sequence). Germline trimming cut 4 bases from V and 4 bases from J; bases unmatched to any gene: 8. The CDR3 runs 14 residues.

V usage is TRBV28 and J usage is TRBJ1-1; TRBD1 might be the D (5 bases). Germline CDR1 reads MDHEN; CDR2 reads SYDVKM. The germline V and J ends were trimmed by 7 bases and 3 bases, with 15 bases remaining between them. CDR3 size: 14 residues. The CDR3 DNA is TGTGCCAGCACCCTACAGGAAGACTACACTGAAGCTTTCTTT. This translates into CASTLQEDYTEAFF.

CDR3 DNA sequence: TGTGCCAGCAGCCAAGAGAGGACGGGCACAGATACGCAGTATTTT. This sequence encodes CASSQERTGTDTQYF. The gene calls are TRBV4-2 and TRBJ2-3; D uncertain. The CDR3 has 15 amino acids. The germline CDR1 and CDR2 sequences are LGHNA and YNFKEQ. V was shortened by 0 bases and J by 1 base, with 8 bases between the two germline ends.

The chain has TRBV12-3 or TRBV12-4 and TRBJ2-5; TRBD1 might be the D (6 bases). Trimming removed 4 bases from V and 4 bases from J, with 16 bases in between. The CDR3 loop spans 15 amino acids. The CDR3 DNA reads as TGTGCCAGCAGTTCCGACAGGCGGCACAGAGAGACCCAGTACTTC. Translated, it gives CASSSDRRHRETQYF.

This clonotype has at least ten counts. The rearrangement uses TRBV5-1 and TRBJ2-3; 7 bases agree with TRBD2. The CDR3 runs to 15 residues. The J segment lost 2 bases and the V segment lost 5 bases, leaving 8 bases of the junction unmatched. Germline V lookup: CDR1 SGHRS, CDR2 YFSETQ. CDR3: CASSFSGGHTDTQYF. The CDR3 coding sequence is TGCGCCAGCAGTTTTTCGGGAGGTCACACAGATACGCAGTATTTT.

The V gene is TRBV7-2, the J gene TRBJ2-1; the match to TRBD2 covers 11 bases. V shed 4 bases, J shed 8 bases, and the junction held 10 bases outside the gene matches. The CDR3 sequence is 16 residues long. Per germline, CDR1 SGHTA and CDR2 FQGNSA. For the CDR3, the DNA is TGTGCCAGCAGCTCCACTCGGACTAGCGGGTCCCATGAGCAGTTCTTC. Translated: CASSSTRTSGSHEQFF.

This clonotype occurred many times. The genes are TRBV20-1 and TRBJ2-7, with D perhaps matching TRBD2 (5 bases). Germline values: CDR1 DFQATT, CDR2 SNEGSKA (reference sequence). V was shortened by 3 bases and J by 0 bases, with 12 bases between the two germline ends. The CDR3 is 14 amino acids. CDR3 protein: CSARDFKISYEQYF. CDR3 nucleotide sequence: TGCAGTGCTAGGGACTTCAAAATCTCCTACGAGCAGTACTTC.

The rearrangement uses TRBV7-2 and TRBJ2-1, with TRBD2 matching 10 bases. Germline loops: CDR1 SGHTA, CDR2 FQGNSA. V lost 5 bases, J lost 4 bases, and 5 bases stayed unmatched. The CDR3 contains 15 residues. The CDR3 here is CASSQAGGYYNEQFF. The CDR3 nucleotides read TGTGCCAGCAGCCAAGCGGGAGGGTATTACAATGAGCAGTTCTTC.

This clonotype has ten or more counts. CDR3: CSVVSSGRGNTQYF. The CDR3 DNA reads TGCAGCGTTGTGTCAAGCGGGAGGGGAAATACGCAGTATTTT. The chain uses TRBV29-1 and TRBJ2-3; TRBD2 matches at 10 bases. CDR1 is SQVTM, CDR2 ANQGSEA, per germline. The CDR3 consists of 14 residues. J gave up 7 bases and V 4 bases, and 8 bases lay outside the gene matches.

The V call is TRBV5-1, the J call TRBJ2-3, with 11 bases matching TRBD2. J gave up 5 bases and V 1 base, and 12 bases lay outside the gene matches. The CDR3 is 18 residues long. Per the germline V gene, CDR1 is SGHRS and CDR2 is YFSETQ. CDR3 DNA sequence: TGCGCCAGCAGCTTGAGGCAGCCCTTAGCGGGGGGGCGAGATACGCAGTATTTT. As protein: CASSLRQPLAGGRDTQYF.

This clonotype has ten or more counts. J is TRBJ2-1 and V is TRBV20-1; D is possibly TRBD1 (5 bases). CDR1 and CDR2 (germline): DFQATT, SNEGSKA (reference sequence). This CDR3 comprises 13 residues. V lost 0 bases and J lost 9, with 12 bases in between. The CDR3 is CSARDQGRGEQFF. The CDR3 DNA reads TGCAGTGCTAGAGATCAGGGAAGAGGTGAGCAGTTCTTC.

The chain combines TRBV24-1 with TRBJ1-1; 8 bases fit TRBD1. The CDR3 has 13 amino acids. The V gene's germline CDR1 is KGHDR and CDR2 SFDVKD. V trimming: 6 bases; J trimming: 4 bases; junction bases outside the gene matches: 3. The CDR3 protein is CATSRTGSTEAFF. In nucleotides, the CDR3 is TGTGCCACCAGTCGGACAGGGAGCACTGAAGCTTTCTTT.